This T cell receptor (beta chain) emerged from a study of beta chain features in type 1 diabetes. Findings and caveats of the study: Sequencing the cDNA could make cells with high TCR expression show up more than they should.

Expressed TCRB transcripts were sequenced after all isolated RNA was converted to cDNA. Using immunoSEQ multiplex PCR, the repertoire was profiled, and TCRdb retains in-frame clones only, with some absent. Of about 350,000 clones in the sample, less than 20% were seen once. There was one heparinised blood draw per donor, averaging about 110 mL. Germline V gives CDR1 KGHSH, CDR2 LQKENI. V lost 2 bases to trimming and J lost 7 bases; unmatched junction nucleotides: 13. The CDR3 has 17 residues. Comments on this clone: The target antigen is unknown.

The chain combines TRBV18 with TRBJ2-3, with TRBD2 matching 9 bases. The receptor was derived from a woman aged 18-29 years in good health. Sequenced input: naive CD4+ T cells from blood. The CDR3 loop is CASSPAASGGTMNTQYF. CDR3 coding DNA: TGTGCCAGCTCACCAGCCGCAAGCGGGGGGACTATGAATACGCAGTATTTT.